This is a list of T cell receptor beta chains from one sample in a study. TCRdb independently ran MiXCR on the 5' RACE reads; one entry per CDR3 protein. The sample includes over 45,000 distinct CDR3 sequences, more than 25% of them seen just once. Sequenced material: tumor-infiltrating Tregs sorted from the breast tumor. These receptors all stem from a female donor with breast cancer. Both conserved end residues are part of each CDR3.

j_call: TRBJ2-1; v_call: TRBV6-1; cdr3_aa: CASGPGGTRGFEQFF
j_call: TRBJ2-3; v_call: TRBV2; cdr3_aa: CASSVGLGSVADTQYF
j_call: TRBJ2-3; v_call: TRBV7-3; cdr3_aa: CASSLTAGGPDTQYF
j_call: TRBJ2-1; v_call: TRBV5-6; cdr3_aa: CASGLGREQFF
j_call: TRBJ1-2; v_call: TRBV12-3/TRBV12-4; cdr3_aa: CASSLEGGYTF
j_call: TRBJ2-5; v_call: TRBV6-2/TRBV6-3; cdr3_aa: CASRVLTSGKARETQYF
j_call: TRBJ1-1; v_call: TRBV15; cdr3_aa: CATSRRDILGGSEAFF
j_call: TRBJ1-3; v_call: TRBV28; cdr3_aa: CASTPSGHLSGNTIYF
j_call: TRBJ1-3; v_call: TRBV30; cdr3_aa: CAWEAYRDNGNTIYF
j_call: TRBJ1-2; v_call: TRBV7-2; cdr3_aa: CASSLQGYGYTF
j_call: TRBJ2-1; v_call: TRBV6-6; cdr3_aa: CASSPGREEQFF
j_call: TRBJ2-1; v_call: TRBV4-3; cdr3_aa: CASSQAGTTYNEQFF
j_call: TRBJ1-1; v_call: TRBV6-2/TRBV6-3; cdr3_aa: CASRLNRSAASF
j_call: TRBJ1-2; v_call: TRBV6-6; cdr3_aa: CASSYSTGGYGYTF
j_call: TRBJ2-7; v_call: TRBV13; cdr3_aa: CASSLGYLAGSSYEQYF
j_call: TRBJ2-2; v_call: TRBV20-1; cdr3_aa: CSAPRTGRTGELFF
j_call: TRBJ2-7; v_call: TRBV7-9; cdr3_aa: CASSLSNEQYF
j_call: TRBJ2-2; v_call: TRBV12-5; cdr3_aa: CASGLLAGNTGELFF
j_call: TRBJ2-1; v_call: TRBV5-6; cdr3_aa: CASSLSGPNEQFF
j_call: TRBJ2-7; v_call: TRBV9; cdr3_aa: CASSVVSLAGGNEQYF
j_call: TRBJ2-5; v_call: TRBV7-6; cdr3_aa: CASSLAAGGETQYF
j_call: TRBJ2-3; v_call: TRBV9; cdr3_aa: CASSVLAGVGDTQYF
j_call: TRBJ2-2; v_call: TRBV28; cdr3_aa: CASRPGGLAGNTGELFF
j_call: TRBJ1-2; v_call: TRBV6-6; cdr3_aa: CASSSSGPKGGYTF
j_call: TRBJ2-7; v_call: TRBV7-6; cdr3_aa: CASSLAGDRSHEQYF
j_call: TRBJ1-1; v_call: TRBV10-3; cdr3_aa: CAIRSLDRASTEAFF
j_call: TRBJ2-3; v_call: TRBV7-6; cdr3_aa: CASSSGRGTDTQYF
j_call: TRBJ1-5; v_call: TRBV5-1; cdr3_aa: CASSVGTNQPQHF
j_call: TRBJ2-7; v_call: TRBV7-2; cdr3_aa: CASQGVGTYEQYF
j_call: TRBJ2-1; v_call: TRBV7-9; cdr3_aa: CASSLGRQGGFF